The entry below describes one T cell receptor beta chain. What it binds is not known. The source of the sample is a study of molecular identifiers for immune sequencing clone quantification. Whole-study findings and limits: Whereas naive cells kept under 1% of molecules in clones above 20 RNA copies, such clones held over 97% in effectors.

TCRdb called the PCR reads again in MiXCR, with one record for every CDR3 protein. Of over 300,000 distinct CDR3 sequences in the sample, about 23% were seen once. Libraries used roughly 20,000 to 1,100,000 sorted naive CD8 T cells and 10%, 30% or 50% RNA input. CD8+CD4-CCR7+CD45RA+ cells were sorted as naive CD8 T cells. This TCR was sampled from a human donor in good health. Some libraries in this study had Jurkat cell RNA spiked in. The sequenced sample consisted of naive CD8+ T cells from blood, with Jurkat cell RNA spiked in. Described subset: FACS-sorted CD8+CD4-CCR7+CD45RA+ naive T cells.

CDR3 DNA sequence: TGTGCCAGCAGCTTAGCGCGTAGCCCTGAAGCTTTCTTT. Translated, it gives CASSLARSPEAFF. V is TRBV7-9 and J is TRBJ1-1; D unclear. The CDR3 has 13 amino acids. The germline V gene has CDR1 SEHNR and CDR2 FQNEAQ (reference sequence). V was clipped by 0 bases and J by 6 bases, with 8 bases between them.